The 22 T cell receptor beta chains below were found in one sample sequenced in a study of OX40 agonist ivuxolimab in advanced cancers. The repertoire was sequenced with immunoSEQ multiplex PCR; TCRdb's copy has only in-frame clones and lacks some. The table lists about 61,000 clones, roughly 80% of them singletons. The input for sequencing was CD4+ or CD8+ T cells sorted from blood, taken in a trial of the OX40 agonist ivuxolimab. The receptors were gathered from an adult with an advanced solid tumor such as melanoma, head and neck, liver or kidney cancer.

V gene TRBV27 combines with J gene TRBJ1-2; unclear D gene. Trimming left V 0 bases short and J 6 bases short, with 17 bases between. Germline V CDR1 and CDR2: MNHEY, SMNVEV (reference sequence). This CDR3 is built from 16 residues. The CDR3 here is CASSLSGWRMQHGYTF. The CDR3 region has the DNA TGTGCCAGCAGTTTATCTGGGTGGAGGATGCAACATGGCTACACCTTC.

The chain is built from TRBV11-2 and TRBJ2-7, with no clear D. Trimming left V 2 bases short and J 5 bases short, with 13 bases between. The CDR3 is made up of 14 amino acids. The germline V gene encodes CDR1 SGHAT and CDR2 FQNNGV. The chain's CDR3 is CASSLKGSGDEQYF. The CDR3 DNA reads as TGTGCCAGCAGCTTAAAAGGATCTGGCGACGAGCAGTACTTC.

V gene TRBV5-4 combines with J gene TRBJ2-3, with D perhaps matching TRBD2 (6 bases). Trimming pared 2 bases from V and 0 bases from J, leaving 10 bases between. Germline CDR1 reads SGHNT; CDR2 reads YYREEE (reference sequence). This CDR3 is built from 15 residues. CDR3 in amino acids: CASSLRAGSTDTQYF. CDR3 DNA sequence: TGTGCCAGCAGCTTAAGGGCGGGGAGCACAGATACGCAGTATTTT.

Remarks on this clone: The sample carries other DNA sequences with the same CDR3. The chain carries TRBV7-2 and TRBJ1-2; D gene unclear. CDR1 is SGHTA, CDR2 FQGNSA, per germline. CDR3 size: 13 residues. V was trimmed by 6 bases and J by 2 bases, leaving 10 bases between them. For the CDR3, the DNA is TGTGCCAGCAGTGAAGTAGGAAACTATGGCTACACCTTC. This translates into CASSEVGNYGYTF.

The rearrangement links TRBV5-1 to TRBJ1-3, with TRBD1 matching 8 bases. Germline values: CDR1 SGHRS, CDR2 YFSETQ. J gave up 0 bases and V 4 bases, and 6 bases lay outside the gene matches. The CDR3 contains 16 residues. The CDR3 nucleotides are TGCGCCAGCAGCCCGACAGGGGATAACTCTGGAAACACCATATATTTT. Protein: CASSPTGDNSGNTIYF.

The CDR3 reads CAWRGQGFNEAFF. CDR3 sequence (DNA): TGTGCCTGGAGGGGACAGGGCTTTAATGAAGCTTTCTTT. V is TRBV30 and J is TRBJ1-1, with 9 bases identical to TRBD1. V shed 3 bases, J shed 7 bases, and the junction held 6 bases outside the gene matches. Germline CDR1 reads GTSNPN; CDR2 reads SVGIG (reference sequence). CDR3 length: 13 amino acids.

V and J are TRBV5-4 and TRBJ2-5; TRBD2 agrees at 8 bases. The junction had 6 bases not matched to a gene; V was cut back by 3 bases and J by 2 bases. CDR1 is SGHNT and CDR2 is YYREEE in the germline V gene (reference sequence). The length of the CDR3 is 15 residues. The CDR3 protein is CASSSRGGMQETQYF. CDR3 DNA sequence: TGTGCCAGCAGCTCACGGGGGGGAATGCAAGAGACCCAGTACTTC.

This rearrangement joins TRBV11-3 to TRBJ2-3; D is tentatively TRBD1 or TRBD2 (7 bases each). The CDR3 is made up of 15 amino acids. The germline V gene has CDR1 SGHNT and CDR2 YENEEA. Deletions cut 2 bases from V and 9 bases from J, with 18 bases between. The CDR3 loop reads CASSLQGGREGTQYF. CDR3 in DNA: TGTGCCAGCAGCTTACAGGGGGGGCGAGAGGGGACGCAGTATTTT. The full variable domain, rest sourced from reference TRBV11-3 and TRBJ2-3, is EAGVVQSPRYKIIEKKQPVAFWCNPISGHNTLYWYLQNLGQGPELLIRYENEEAVDDSQLPKDRFSAERLKGVDSTLKIQPAELGDSAVYLCASSLQGGREGTQYFGPGTRLTVL.

This rearrangement joins TRBV11-3 to TRBJ1-2, with D maybe TRBD1 (6 bases). This CDR3 spans 15 amino acids. CDR1 and CDR2 (germline): SGHNT, YENEEA. Trimming cost V 2 bases and J 1 base, with 11 bases left between them. This chain's CDR3 is CASSLQGTDNYGYTF. CDR3 bases: TGTGCCAGCAGCTTACAGGGGACCGATAACTATGGCTACACCTTC. The variable domain in full, with the rest retrieved from reference TRBV11-3 and TRBJ1-2, is EAGVVQSPRYKIIEKKQPVAFWCNPISGHNTLYWYLQNLGQGPELLIRYENEEAVDDSQLPKDRFSAERLKGVDSTLKIQPAELGDSAVYLCASSLQGTDNYGYTFGSGTRLTVV.

V usage is TRBV11-2 and J usage is TRBJ2-7; tentative D call: TRBD1 (7 bases). Trimming removed 3 bases from V and 4 bases from J, with 10 bases in between. The CDR3 sequence is 13 residues long. CDR1 and CDR2 from the germline V gene are SGHAT and FQNNGV. CDR3 nucleotide sequence: TGTGCCAGCAGCTTGGGGGGACAGTACGAGCAGTACTTC. Encoded protein: CASSLGGQYEQYF.

There are a few counts of this clone. This chain uses TRBV30 with TRBJ1-5; 7 nucleotides agree with TRBD1. The CDR3 has 18 residues. V lost 0 bases to trimming and J lost 2 bases; unmatched junction nucleotides: 13. CDR1 and CDR2 from the germline V gene are GTSNPN and SVGIG (reference sequence). As DNA, the CDR3 is TGTGCCTGGAGTGTACCCCTTTATACAGGGGACGGCAATCAGCCCCAGCATTTT. This gives the protein CAWSVPLYTGDGNQPQHF.

This clone was detected only a few times. V and J are TRBV6-5 and TRBJ1-2; 10 bases align to TRBD1. The CDR3 contains 16 residues. Germline V CDR1 and CDR2: MNHEY, SVGAGI. The ends lost 2 bases at V and 5 bases at J; junction bases unmatched: 8. The CDR3 region is CASSYIRTGGGYGYTF. CDR3 bases: TGTGCCAGCAGTTACATAAGGACAGGGGGAGGGTATGGCTACACCTTC.

The V and J genes are TRBV28 and TRBJ1-3; TRBD1 aligns across 9 bases. The V gene end was trimmed by 3 bases and the J gene end by 1 base; junction bases not matched to a gene: 7. CDR3 length: 17 residues. Germline lookup yields CDR1 MDHEN and CDR2 SYDVKM. The CDR3, as DNA: TGTGCCAGCAGTTTGGACGGAGGGACAGGGTCTGGAAACACCATATATTTT. This codes for CASSLDGGTGSGNTIYF. The whole variable domain, filled in from reference TRBV28 and TRBJ1-3, reads DVKVTQSSRYLVKRTGEKVFLECVQDMDHENMFWYRQDPGLGLRLIYFSYDVKMKEKGDIPEGYSVSREKKERFSLILESASTNQTSMYLCASSLDGGTGSGNTIYFGEGSWLTVV.

This sequence joins TRBV10-3 and TRBJ2-5; D could derive from TRBD1 or TRBD2 (5 bases each). Germline CDR1 and CDR2: ENHRY and SYGVKD. V was cut by 4 bases and J by 5 bases, with 11 bases left in between. The CDR3 is 13 residues long. CDR3 nucleotide sequence: TGTGCCATCAGTGGGGAAGAGGGGGAGACCCAGTACTTC. Amino acids: CAISGEEGETQYF.

V is TRBV10-3 and J is TRBJ1-3; D is unclear. CDR3 length equals 13 residues. Looked up from germline, CDR1 is ENHRY and CDR2 is SYGVKD. The V and J ends lost 7 bases and 2 bases respectively, with 9 bases between them. The CDR3 sequence: CAIINAAGNTIYF. CDR3 DNA sequence: TGTGCCATCATAAACGCCGCTGGAAACACCATATATTTT.

The chain joins TRBV5-1 to TRBJ2-5; either TRBD1 or TRBD2 may fit D (5 bases each). The germline V gene encodes CDR1 SGHRS and CDR2 YFSETQ. Trimming removed 0 bases at V and 4 bases at J, with 13 bases between. The CDR3 is 15 amino acids. CDR3 DNA: TGCGCCAGCAGCTTGGGGGTGGGGACGGCAGAGACCCAGTACTTC. Encoded protein: CASSLGVGTAETQYF.

This clone was counted only a few times. The chain recombines TRBV28 with TRBJ1-5, with 9 bases lining up with TRBD1. After removal of 3 bases from V and 6 bases from J, the junction contained 12 bases not matched to a gene. Germline assignment: CDR1 MDHEN and CDR2 SYDVKM. The CDR3 runs to 17 residues. CDR3: CASSFTGGAGSGQPQHF. DNA of the CDR3: TGTGCCAGCAGTTTCACAGGGGGCGCAGGGAGTGGTCAGCCCCAGCATTTT.

The chain employs TRBV27 and TRBJ1-5; 9 positions agree with TRBD1. The V and J ends lost 5 bases and 3 bases, in that order; junction bases with no gene match: 5. CDR1 MNHEY and CDR2 SMNVEV come from the germline V gene (reference sequence). CDR3 length: 15 amino acids. The CDR3 is CASSPTGGVNQPQHF. The CDR3 DNA reads TGTGCCAGCAGTCCCACAGGGGGCGTCAATCAGCCCCAGCATTTT.

The chain links TRBV6-1 to TRBJ2-6; D could derive from TRBD1 or TRBD2 (7 bases each). CDR1 and CDR2 from the germline V gene are MNHNS and SASEGT. The length of the CDR3 is 15 residues. The V and J ends lost 11 bases and 1 base respectively, with 15 bases between them. The chain's CDR3 is CAADREGSGANVLTF. Here the CDR3 DNA reads TGTGCCGCTGACAGGGAGGGTTCTGGGGCCAACGTCCTGACTTTC.

V and J are TRBV5-5 and TRBJ1-5; 7 bases agree with TRBD1. CDR3 length: 14 amino acids. The V gene end was trimmed by 4 bases and the J gene end by 7 bases; junction bases not matched to a gene: 8. Germline V gene sequence: CDR1 SGHKS, CDR2 YYEKEE (reference sequence). The DNA for the CDR3 is TGTGCCAGCAGCCCGGACAGGTTGGGCCAGCCCCAGCATTTT. Residues: CASSPDRLGQPQHF.

This sequence joins TRBV28 and TRBJ2-7; D tentatively fits TRBD1 or TRBD2 (5 bases each). The CDR3 is 14 amino acids. Trimming shortened V by 7 bases and J by 2 bases, and 15 bases separated the two germline ends. Germline V gives CDR1 MDHEN, CDR2 SYDVKM. In nucleotides, the CDR3 is TGTGCCAGCACCCGGCTTCTGGGGGCCTACGAGCAGTACTTC. It yields the protein CASTRLLGAYEQYF.

The chain carries TRBV7-9 and TRBJ1-2, with TRBD1 identical over 7 bases. CDR3 length equals 14 residues. The V gene's germline CDR1 is SEHNR and CDR2 FQNEAQ (reference sequence). After removal of 0 bases from V and 5 bases from J, the junction contained 3 bases not matched to a gene. DNA for the CDR3: TGTGCCAGCAGCTTAGCTGGGACAGCTTATGGCTACACCTTC. Amino acids: CASSLAGTAYGYTF.